One and the same sample provided the 3 T cell receptor beta chains below, sequenced in a study of response to subunit inactivated influenza vaccine. TCRdb fed the RT-PCR reads into MiXCR, producing one record per CDR3 protein. The table has over 150,000 distinct CDR3 sequences, around 9.9% seen once. This specimen consisted of non-naive T cells sorted from PBMCs, obtained about 40 days after vaccination. Receptors were obtained from a man aged 45-65 years who received an inactivated influenza vaccine.

This clonotype was found a few times. V and J are TRBV2 and TRBJ2-2; D might be TRBD1 (6 bases). V lost 7 bases and J lost 5, with 11 bases in between. The CDR3 runs to 13 residues. Per germline, CDR1 SNHLY and CDR2 FYNNEI. Written as DNA, the CDR3 is TGTGCCAGCAACAGGGTAGAAACCGGGGAGCTGTTTTTT. Translation gives CASNRVETGELFF.

J is TRBJ2-1 and V is TRBV6-5, with 8 nucleotides matching TRBD2. This CDR3 spans 18 amino acids. The V gene's germline CDR1 is MNHEY and CDR2 SVGAGI. With 4 bases clipped from V and 0 bases from J, the junction kept 11 bases outside the gene matches. CDR3 DNA: TGTGCCAGCAGTTTTAACAGCGGGAGCATCGGCTCCTACAATGAGCAGTTCTTC. Translation: CASSFNSGSIGSYNEQFF.

The chain couples TRBV7-6 to TRBJ2-3, with TRBD2 matching 13 bases. Germline V CDR1 and CDR2: SGHVS, FNYEAQ. This CDR3 contains 16 residues. V gave up 5 bases and J gave up 4 bases; unmatched junction bases: 6. This CDR3 is CASSTRLAGGPDTQYF. As DNA, the CDR3 is TGTGCCAGCAGCACTAGACTAGCGGGAGGTCCAGATACGCAGTATTTT.